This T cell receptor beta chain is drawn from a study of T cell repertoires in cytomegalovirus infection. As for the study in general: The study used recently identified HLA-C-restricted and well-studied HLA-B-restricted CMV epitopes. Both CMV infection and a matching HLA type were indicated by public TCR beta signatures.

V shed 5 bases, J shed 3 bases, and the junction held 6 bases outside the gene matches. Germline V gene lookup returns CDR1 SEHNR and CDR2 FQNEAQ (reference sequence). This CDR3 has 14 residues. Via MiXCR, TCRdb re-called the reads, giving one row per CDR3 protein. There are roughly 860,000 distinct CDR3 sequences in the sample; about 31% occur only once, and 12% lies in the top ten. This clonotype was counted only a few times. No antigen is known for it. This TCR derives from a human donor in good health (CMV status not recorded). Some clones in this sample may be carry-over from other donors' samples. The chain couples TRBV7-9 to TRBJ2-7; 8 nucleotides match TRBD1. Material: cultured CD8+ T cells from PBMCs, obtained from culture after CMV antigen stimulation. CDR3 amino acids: CASSPTTGDYEQYF. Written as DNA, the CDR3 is TGTGCCAGCAGCCCTACGACAGGGGACTACGAGCAGTACTTC.